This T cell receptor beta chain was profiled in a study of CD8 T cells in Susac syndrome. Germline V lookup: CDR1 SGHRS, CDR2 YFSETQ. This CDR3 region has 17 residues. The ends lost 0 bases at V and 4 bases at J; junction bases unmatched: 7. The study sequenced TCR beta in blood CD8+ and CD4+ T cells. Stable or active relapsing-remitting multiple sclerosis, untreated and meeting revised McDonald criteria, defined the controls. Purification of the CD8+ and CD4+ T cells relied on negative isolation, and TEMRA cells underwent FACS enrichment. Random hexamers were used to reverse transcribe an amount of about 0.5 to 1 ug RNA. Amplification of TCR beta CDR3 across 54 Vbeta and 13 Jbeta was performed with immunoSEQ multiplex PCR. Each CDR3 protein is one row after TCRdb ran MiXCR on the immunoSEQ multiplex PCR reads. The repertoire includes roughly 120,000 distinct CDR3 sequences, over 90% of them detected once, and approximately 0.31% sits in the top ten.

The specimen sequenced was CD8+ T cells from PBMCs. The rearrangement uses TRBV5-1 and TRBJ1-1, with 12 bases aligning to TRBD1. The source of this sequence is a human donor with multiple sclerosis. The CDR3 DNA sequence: TGCGCCAGCAGCTTGGCCGGGACAGGGGGCCCCGGCACTGAAGCTTTCTTT. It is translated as CASSLAGTGGPGTEAFF.